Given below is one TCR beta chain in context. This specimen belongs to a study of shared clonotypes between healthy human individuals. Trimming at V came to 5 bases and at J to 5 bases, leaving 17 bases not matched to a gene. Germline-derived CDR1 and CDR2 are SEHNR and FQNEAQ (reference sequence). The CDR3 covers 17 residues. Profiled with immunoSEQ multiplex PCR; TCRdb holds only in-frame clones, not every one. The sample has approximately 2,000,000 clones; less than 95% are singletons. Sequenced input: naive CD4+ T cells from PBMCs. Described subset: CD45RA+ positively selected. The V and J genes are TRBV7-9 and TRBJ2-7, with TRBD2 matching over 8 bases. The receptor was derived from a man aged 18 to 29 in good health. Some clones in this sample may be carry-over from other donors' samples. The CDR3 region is CASSPTPRLSGSHEQYF. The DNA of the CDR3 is TGTGCCAGCAGCCCGACCCCTCGTCTGAGCGGGAGCCACGAGCAGTACTTC. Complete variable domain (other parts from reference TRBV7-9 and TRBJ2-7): DTGVSQNPRHKITKRGQNVTFRCDPISEHNRLYWYRQTLGQGPEFLTYFQNEAQLEKSRLLSDRFSAERPKGSFSTLEIQRTEQGDSAMYLCASSPTPRLSGSHEQYFGPGTRLTVT.